These T cell receptor beta chains were read from a single sample in a study of post-analysis software for immune sequencing data. One entry per CDR3 protein, called by TCRdb with MiXCR from the PCR reads. The table shows some 800,000 distinct CDR3 sequences, with under 60% occurring only once. Sequenced input: blood. These receptor sequences come from a girl aged 5-17 years with multiple sclerosis. CDR3s include the opening cysteine and the closing phenylalanine or tryptophan. Each record gives: J gene, clone size, D gene, V gene, CDR3 protein, CDR3 DNA. The D gene is left open where the match is weak. Only some rows state a clone size, as once, few, many or a class for expanded clones.

TRBJ2-3	few	-	TRBV6-5	CASKRSFGTQYF	TGTGCCAGCAAGCGCAGCTTTGGTACGCAGTATTTT
TRBJ2-3	few	-	TRBV7-9	CASSSPGRDTQYF	TGTGCCAGCAGCTCCCCTGGGCGAGATACGCAGTATTTT
TRBJ2-1	-	TRBD2	TRBV7-9	CASSRPGTSGTQFF	TGTGCCAGCAGCCGACCCGGGACTAGCGGAACGCAGTTCTTC
TRBJ2-7	-	TRBD1	TRBV7-2	CASSSNRITGAEQYF	TGTGCCAGCAGCTCGAATCGGATAACAGGGGCCGAGCAGTACTTC
TRBJ1-2	few	-	TRBV2	CASSEQGQVSPNYGYTF	TGTGCCAGCAGTGAACAGGGGCAGGTTTCCCCTAACTATGGCTACACCTTC
TRBJ2-1	once	-	TRBV29-1	CSVASWDGTYNEQFF	TGCAGCGTCGCCTCTTGGGACGGAACCTACAATGAGCAGTTCTTC
TRBJ2-3	-	-	TRBV7-9	CASIKTPTGAGGLDTQYF	TGTGCCAGCATCAAAACCCCCACGGGAGCCGGGGGTTTGGATACGCAGTATTTT
TRBJ2-6	-	-	TRBV6-1	CASRQQGTGANVLTF	TGTGCCAGCAGACAACAGGGTACTGGGGCCAACGTCCTGACTTTC
TRBJ1-2	many	TRBD1	TRBV28	CASSLDRPYGYTF	TGTGCCAGCAGTTTGGACAGGCCCTATGGCTACACCTTC
TRBJ2-5	-	-	TRBV9	CASSRGGVRESQYF	TGTGCCAGCAGCAGAGGGGGAGTCCGAGAGTCCCAGTACTTC
TRBJ2-1	-	TRBD2	TRBV7-3	CASSLTRLGLADTSSYNEQFF	TGTGCCAGCAGCTTAACGAGATTAGGACTAGCAGATACGAGCTCCTACAATGAGCAGTTCTTC
TRBJ2-1	-	TRBD1	TRBV4-2	CASSPLGDSSYNEQFF	TGTGCCAGCAGCCCGCTTGGGGACAGCTCCTACAATGAGCAGTTCTTC
TRBJ2-1	-	TRBD2	TRBV20-1	CSARGLAGLGEQFF	TGCAGTGCTAGGGGACTAGCGGGTCTGGGTGAGCAGTTCTTC
TRBJ1-5	-	-	TRBV4-3	CASSREINQPQHF	TGCGCCAGCAGCCGGGAGATCAATCAGCCCCAGCATTTT
TRBJ2-1	once	TRBD2	TRBV4-2	CASSRGLAGVRRDNEQFF	TGTGCCAGCAGCCGAGGACTAGCGGGAGTTCGGAGGGACAATGAGCAGTTCTTC
TRBJ2-1	-	TRBD2	TRBV12-3/TRBV12-4	CASSFSSTSGRQYEQFF	TGTGCCAGCAGTTTTTCCTCGACTAGCGGGAGACAGTATGAGCAGTTCTTC
TRBJ2-2	few	-	TRBV7-6	CASSLVASETAGELFF	TGTGCCAGCAGCTTAGTTGCGTCAGAAACGGCCGGGGAGCTGTTTTTT
TRBJ2-7	-	-	TRBV9	CASSVGDSVSHEQYF	TGTGCCAGCAGCGTAGGGGACTCGGTCTCCCACGAGCAGTACTTC